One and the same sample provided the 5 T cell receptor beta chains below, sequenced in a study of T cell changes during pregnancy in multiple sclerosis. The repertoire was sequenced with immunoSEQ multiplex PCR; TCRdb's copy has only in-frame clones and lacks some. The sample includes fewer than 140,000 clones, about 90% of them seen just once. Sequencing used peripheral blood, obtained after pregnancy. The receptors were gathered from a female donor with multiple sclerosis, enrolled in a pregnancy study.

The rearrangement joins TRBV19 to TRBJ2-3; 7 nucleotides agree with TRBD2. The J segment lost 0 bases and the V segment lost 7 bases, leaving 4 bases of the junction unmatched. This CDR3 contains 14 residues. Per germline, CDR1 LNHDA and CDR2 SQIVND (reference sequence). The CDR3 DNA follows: TGTGCCAGTAATCGGGAGGTGAGCACAGATACGCAGTATTTT. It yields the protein CASNREVSTDTQYF. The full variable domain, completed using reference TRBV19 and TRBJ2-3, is DGGITQSPKYLFRKEGQNVTLSCEQNLNHDAMYWYRQDPGQGLRLIYYSQIVNDFQKGDIAEGYSVSREKKESFPLTVTSAQKNPTAFYLCASNREVSTDTQYFGPGTRLTVL.

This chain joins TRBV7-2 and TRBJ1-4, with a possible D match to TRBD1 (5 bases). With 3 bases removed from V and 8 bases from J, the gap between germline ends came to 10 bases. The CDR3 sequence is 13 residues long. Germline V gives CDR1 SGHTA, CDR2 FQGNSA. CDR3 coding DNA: TGTGCCAGCAGCTTCCAGGGAGGAGAAAAACTGTTTTTT. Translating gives CASSFQGGEKLFF.

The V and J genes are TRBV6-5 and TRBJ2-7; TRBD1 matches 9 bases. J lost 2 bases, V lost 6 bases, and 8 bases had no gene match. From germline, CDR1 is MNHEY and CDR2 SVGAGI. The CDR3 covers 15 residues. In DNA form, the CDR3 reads TGTGCCAGCAGCCTCGCCGGGACAGGGCCCTACGAGCAGTACTTC. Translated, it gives CASSLAGTGPYEQYF.

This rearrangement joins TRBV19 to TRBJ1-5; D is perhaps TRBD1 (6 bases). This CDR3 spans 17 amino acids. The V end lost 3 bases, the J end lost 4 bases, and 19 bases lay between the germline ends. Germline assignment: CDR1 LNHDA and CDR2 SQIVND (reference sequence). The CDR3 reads CASSILQGLSLNQPQHF. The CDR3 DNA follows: TGTGCCAGTAGTATTCTACAGGGCCTTTCCCTGAATCAGCCCCAGCATTTT.

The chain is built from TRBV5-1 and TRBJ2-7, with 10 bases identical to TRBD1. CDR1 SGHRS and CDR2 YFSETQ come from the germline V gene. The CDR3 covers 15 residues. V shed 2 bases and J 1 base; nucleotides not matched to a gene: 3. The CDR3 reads CASSFWTGGSYEQYF. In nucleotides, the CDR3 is TGCGCCAGCAGCTTCTGGACAGGGGGATCCTACGAGCAGTACTTC.